These 15 T cell receptor beta chains came from one sample sequenced in a study of T cells after somatic rescue of genetic block. This table comes from immunoSEQ multiplex PCR, and its TCRdb copy is limited to in-frame clones, with some not included. The table lists roughly 11,000 clones, around four fifths of them singletons. Input material: peripheral blood mononuclear cells (PBMCs). These receptors were obtained from a boy aged 5-17 years.

With respect to this clone: The germline gene is not matched at one end of the junction; a read error may be the cause. This chain uses TRBV15 with TRBJ1-2; D is ambiguous. The germline gives CDR1 LNHNV, CDR2 YYDKDF (reference sequence). The CDR3 totals 12 residues. The DNA for the CDR3 is TGTGCCACCAGCAGAGATGATGGAGAAAAAGGATTC. This gives the protein CATSRDDGEKGF.

The chain combines TRBV7-2 with TRBJ2-7; D gene ambiguous. The CDR3 contains 12 residues. The germline V gene encodes CDR1 SGHTA and CDR2 FQGNSA. Trimming shortened V by 3 bases and J by 6 bases, and 9 bases separated the two germline ends. The CDR3 DNA reads as TGTGCCAGCAGCTTTTTTGGTGGCGAGCAGTACTTC. Translated, it gives CASSFFGGEQYF.

The chain employs TRBV9 and TRBJ1-1; 8 nucleotides align to TRBD1. CDR3 length equals 16 residues. Trimming took 3 bases from V and 6 from J; bases not matched to a gene: 13. Germline CDR1 reads SGDLS; CDR2 reads YYNGEE. CDR3 loop: CASSATGAWVGAEAFF. For the CDR3, the DNA is TGTGCCAGCAGCGCGACAGGGGCGTGGGTAGGGGCTGAAGCTTTCTTT.

The chain carries TRBV11-2 and TRBJ2-7, with a possible D match to TRBD1 (5 bases). V was trimmed by 1 base and J by 4 bases, leaving 14 bases between them. Germline lookup yields CDR1 SGHAT and CDR2 FQNNGV. CDR3 length: 15 amino acids. DNA of the CDR3: TGTGCCAGCAGCTTAGTGCGCTGGGGCGAATACGAGCAGTACTTC. Its protein product is CASSLVRWGEYEQYF.

This clone appeared a few times. The rearrangement uses TRBV11-3 and TRBJ2-1, with no clear D. CDR3 size: 11 residues. Germline values: CDR1 SGHNT, CDR2 YENEEA. Trimming took 0 bases from V and 6 from J, leaving 0 bases between them. The CDR3 loop is CASSLDNEQFF. Here the CDR3 DNA reads TGTGCCAGCAGCTTAGACAATGAGCAGTTCTTC.

The V and J genes are TRBV29-1 and TRBJ1-2; maybe TRBD1 (6 bases). Germline CDR1 and CDR2: SQVTM and ANQGSEA. V lost 7 bases, J lost 3 bases, and 18 bases lay in between. The CDR3 is made up of 14 amino acids. The CDR3 DNA reads TGCAGCGCCGACACCAGGGGCTGGGACTATGGCTACACCTTC. The encoded protein is CSADTRGWDYGYTF.

This chain joins TRBV7-2 and TRBJ2-1, with TRBD2 identical over 10 bases. The CDR3 contains 17 residues. The J segment lost 7 bases and the V segment lost 1 base, leaving 10 bases of the junction unmatched. Germline V lookup: CDR1 SGHTA, CDR2 FQGNSA. CDR3 sequence (DNA): TGTGCCAGCAGCTTAGGCCTAGCGGGGGCTATTGGGAATGAGCAGTTCTTC. The encoded protein is CASSLGLAGAIGNEQFF.

This chain uses TRBV7-3 with TRBJ1-2; D may be TRBD1 (6 bases). Germline V gene data show CDR1 as SGHTA and CDR2 as FQGTGA. Trimming pared 5 bases from V and 8 bases from J, leaving 21 bases between. The CDR3 consists of 15 residues. The chain's CDR3 is CASSPVGGADQGYTF. For the CDR3, the DNA is TGTGCCAGCAGCCCCGTTGGGGGGGCGGACCAGGGCTACACCTTC.

The chain uses TRBV4-2 and TRBJ1-5; D call uncertain. CDR3 length equals 15 residues. Germline lookup yields CDR1 LGHNA and CDR2 YNFKEQ. Trimming pared 0 bases from V and 6 bases from J, leaving 12 bases between. DNA for the CDR3: TGTGCCAGCAGCCAAGAGGCGTCCCGGGGTCAGCCCCAGCATTTT. Translation gives CASSQEASRGQPQHF.

The chain is built from TRBV7-2 and TRBJ2-7; D is perhaps TRBD2 (5 bases). The CDR3 covers 14 residues. Trimming left V 4 bases short and J 5 bases short, with 15 bases between. Germline V gene data show CDR1 as SGHTA and CDR2 as FQGNSA. CDR3: CASSSRGLRDEQYF. In DNA form, the CDR3 reads TGTGCCAGCAGCTCCCGAGGGCTAAGGGACGAGCAGTACTTC.

This rearrangement joins TRBV4-1 to TRBJ2-7, with D uncertain. The V and J ends lost 2 bases and 0 bases respectively, with 11 bases between them. The germline gives CDR1 MGHRA, CDR2 YSYEKL. The CDR3 length is 15 residues. The CDR3 is CASSQPSTGSYEQYF. The CDR3 DNA reads TGCGCCAGCAGCCAACCTTCGACGGGCTCCTACGAGCAGTACTTC.

The J gene is TRBJ1-6, the V gene TRBV7-8, with D perhaps matching TRBD1 (6 bases). V dropped 3 bases and J dropped 10 bases, with 10 bases sitting between them. The CDR3 contains 13 residues. Per germline, CDR1 SGHVS and CDR2 FQNEAQ. Here the CDR3 DNA reads TGTGCCAGCAGCTTTCCCGGGGGCTCACCCCTCCACTTT. Protein sequence: CASSFPGGSPLHF.

This chain uses TRBV29-1 with TRBJ2-5; 7 nucleotides line up with TRBD2. V shed 5 bases, J shed 4 bases, and the junction held 7 bases outside the gene matches. Germline-derived CDR1 and CDR2 are SQVTM and ANQGSEA. The CDR3 is 13 amino acids. CDR3 amino acids: CSVFGGSRETQYF. The CDR3 nucleotides are TGCAGCGTTTTTGGCGGGAGTCGAGAGACCCAGTACTTC.

To note about this clone: An end of the junction does not agree with germline; a read error may underlie this. The CDR3 protein is CASSLSSSGSGTYSNQPQRF. The CDR3 DNA reads TGTGCCAGCAGCTTGAGTTCGTCAGGGAGTGGTACCTATAGCAATCAGCCCCAGCGTTTT. This chain uses TRBV5-5 with TRBJ1-5; maybe TRBD1 (5 bases). CDR1 SGHKS and CDR2 YYEKEE come from the germline V gene (reference sequence). CDR3 length: 20 amino acids.

A few counts support this clone. The chain joins TRBV5-3 to TRBJ1-4; possibly TRBD1 for D (6 bases). TRBV5-3 is noted as an ORF with a role that remains uncertain. CDR3 length: 17 residues. The V gene lost 4 bases and the J gene lost 6 bases, with 22 bases spanning the gap. CDR3 protein: CARSPRGPPPPYEKLFF. CDR3 bases: TGTGCCAGAAGCCCCAGGGGTCCGCCCCCTCCATATGAAAAACTGTTTTTT.